This TCR beta chain was captured by sequencing in a study of metastatic and nonmetastatic thyroid tumors. Across the whole study: Repertoires from blood and tumor or nodule tissue of malignant and benign thyroid patients were compared. Study-level findings and limits: Significantly greater TCR beta diversity was reportedly found in malignant thyroid tumors than in benign nodules (in blood and tumor).

Germline V gene sequence: CDR1 MNHEY, CDR2 SVGEGT. The CDR3 length is 15 residues. As processed by the authors: Researchers built a distant-metastasis classifier for papillary thyroid cancer that drew on CDR3 differences across clinicopathological groups. TCRdb re-processed the PCR reads through MiXCR. The V and J calls and clone size are TCRdb's, not the authors'. The sample lists approximately 86,000 clones, 12% seen once, with more than 7% in the top ten. Among the patients, none had received any treatment before thyroid surgery. About this clone: As yet, its antigen is unknown. A much larger clone is a single base away; this may be a read error.

The origin of this receptor is a female donor with papillary thyroid cancer or a benign thyroid nodule (not recorded which). Some clones in this sample may be carry-over from other donors' samples. The J gene is TRBJ2-3, the V gene TRBV6-2 or TRBV6-3; weak D call: TRBD2 (6 bases). Material: tumor tissue. CDR3 in amino acids: CASRELGGGTYTQYF. In DNA form, the CDR3 reads TGTGCCAGCAGAGAGCTGGGGGGAGGCACATATACGCAGTATTTT.